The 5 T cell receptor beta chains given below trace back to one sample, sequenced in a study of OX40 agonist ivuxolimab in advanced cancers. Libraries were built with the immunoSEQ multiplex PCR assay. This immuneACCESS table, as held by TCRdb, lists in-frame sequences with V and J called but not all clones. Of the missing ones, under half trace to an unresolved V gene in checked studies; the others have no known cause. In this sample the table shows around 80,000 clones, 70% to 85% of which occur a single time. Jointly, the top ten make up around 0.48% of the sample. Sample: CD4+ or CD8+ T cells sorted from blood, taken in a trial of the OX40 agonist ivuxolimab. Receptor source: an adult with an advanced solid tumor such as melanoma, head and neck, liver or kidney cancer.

CDR3 coding DNA: TGTGCCATCAGTGGGGTGAACCGCTACGAGCAGTACTTC. It codes for CAISGVNRYEQYF. The chain carries TRBV10-3 and TRBJ2-7; D uncertain. The CDR3 covers 13 residues. Germline CDR1 ENHRY, CDR2 SYGVKD. V shed 4 bases and J shed 3 bases, with 10 bases lying between them.

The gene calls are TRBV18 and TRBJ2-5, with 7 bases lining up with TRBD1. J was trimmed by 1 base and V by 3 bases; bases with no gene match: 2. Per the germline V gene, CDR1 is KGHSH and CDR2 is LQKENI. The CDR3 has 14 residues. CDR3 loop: CASSPGQLQETQYF. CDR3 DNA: TGTGCCAGCTCACCGGGACAGCTCCAAGAGACCCAGTACTTC.

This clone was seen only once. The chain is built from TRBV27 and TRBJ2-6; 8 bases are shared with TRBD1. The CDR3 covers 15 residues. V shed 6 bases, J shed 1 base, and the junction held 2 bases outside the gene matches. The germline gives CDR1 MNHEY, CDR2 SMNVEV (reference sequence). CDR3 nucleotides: TGTGCCAGCAGAGACAGGGGTTCTGGGGCCAACGTCCTGACTTTC. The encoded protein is CASRDRGSGANVLTF.

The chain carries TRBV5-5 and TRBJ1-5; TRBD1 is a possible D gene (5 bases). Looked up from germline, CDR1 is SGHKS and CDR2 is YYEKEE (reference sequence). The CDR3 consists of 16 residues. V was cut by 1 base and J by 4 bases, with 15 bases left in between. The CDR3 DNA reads TGTGCCAGCAGCTTGCGGGACGAGCTATCAAATCAGCCCCAGCATTTT. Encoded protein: CASSLRDELSNQPQHF.

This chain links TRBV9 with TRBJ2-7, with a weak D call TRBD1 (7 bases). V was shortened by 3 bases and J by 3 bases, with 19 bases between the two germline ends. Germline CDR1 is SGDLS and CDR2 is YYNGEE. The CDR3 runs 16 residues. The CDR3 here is CASSGSRGRGDYEQYF. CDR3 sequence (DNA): TGTGCCAGCAGCGGGAGCCGAGGCAGGGGGGACTACGAGCAGTACTTC.